The entry below gives a single T cell receptor (beta chain) sequence along with its context. The antigen is undetermined. These data are taken from a study of graft-versus-host responses after intestinal transplantation. For the study at large: The whole recipient group had anti-thymocyte globulin induction followed by tacrolimus and steroids for roughly three years.

Using immunoSEQ multiplex PCR, the repertoire was profiled, and TCRdb retains in-frame clones only, with some absent. Of just over 70,000 clones in the sample, over 75% were seen once. Study outcomes and limitations: Peak circulating GvH clone levels tracked with early post-transplant HvG declines. Detection of GvH clones occurred in recipient marrow, and some had their first appearance in ileum or blood.

The CDR3 is made up of 14 amino acids. Sequencing was performed on unstimulated CD4+ T cells sorted from spleen or lymph node cells, taken before transplant. This TCR was sampled from a human donor who was the organ donor for an intestinal transplant. The chain employs TRBV21-1 and TRBJ1-2; the DNA was not used to check the table's D call, TRBD1. TRBV21-1 is a pseudogene. The CDR3: CASSPSPLAYGYTF. The CDR3 DNA reads TGTGCCAGCAGCCCGTCACCCCTGGCCTATGGCTACACCTTC.